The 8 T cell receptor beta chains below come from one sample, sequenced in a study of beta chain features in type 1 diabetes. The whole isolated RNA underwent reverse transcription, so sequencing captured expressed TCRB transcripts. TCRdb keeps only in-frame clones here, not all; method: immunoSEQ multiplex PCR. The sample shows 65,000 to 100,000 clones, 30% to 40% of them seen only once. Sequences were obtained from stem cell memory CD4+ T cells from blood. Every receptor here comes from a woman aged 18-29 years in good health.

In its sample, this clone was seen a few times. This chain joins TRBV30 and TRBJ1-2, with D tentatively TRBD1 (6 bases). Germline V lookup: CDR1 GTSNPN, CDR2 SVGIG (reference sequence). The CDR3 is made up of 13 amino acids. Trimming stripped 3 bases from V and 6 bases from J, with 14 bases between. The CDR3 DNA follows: TGTGCCTGGAGCATTGGACAGACGGATGGCTACACCTTC. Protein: CAWSIGQTDGYTF.

The CDR3 sequence: CASSSQGNTEAFF. In DNA, the CDR3 is TGTGCCAGCAGTTCCCAGGGGAACACTGAAGCTTTCTTT. The V call is TRBV2, the J call TRBJ1-1; D might be TRBD1 (5 bases). Germline-derived CDR1 and CDR2 are SNHLY and FYNNEI. V dropped 5 bases and J dropped 1 base, with 8 bases sitting between them. The CDR3 is made up of 13 amino acids.

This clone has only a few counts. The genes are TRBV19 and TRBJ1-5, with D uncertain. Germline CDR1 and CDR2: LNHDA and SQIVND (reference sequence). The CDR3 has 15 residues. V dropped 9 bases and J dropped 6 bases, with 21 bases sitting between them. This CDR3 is CARFRRTSEGQPQHF. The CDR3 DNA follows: TGTGCCAGGTTTAGACGGACGAGCGAGGGTCAGCCCCAGCATTTT.

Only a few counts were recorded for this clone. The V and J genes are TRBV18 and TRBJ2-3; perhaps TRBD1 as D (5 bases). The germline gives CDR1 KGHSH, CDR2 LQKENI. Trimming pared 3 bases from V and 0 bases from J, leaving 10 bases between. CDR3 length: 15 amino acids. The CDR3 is CASSPFRDSTDTQYF. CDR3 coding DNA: TGTGCCAGCTCACCTTTCAGGGATAGCACAGATACGCAGTATTTT.

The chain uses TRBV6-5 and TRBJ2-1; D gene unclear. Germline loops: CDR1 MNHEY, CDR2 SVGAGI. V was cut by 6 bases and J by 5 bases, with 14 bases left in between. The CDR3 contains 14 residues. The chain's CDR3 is CASSRSKENNEQFF. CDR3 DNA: TGTGCCAGCAGCCGATCGAAAGAGAACAATGAGCAGTTCTTC.

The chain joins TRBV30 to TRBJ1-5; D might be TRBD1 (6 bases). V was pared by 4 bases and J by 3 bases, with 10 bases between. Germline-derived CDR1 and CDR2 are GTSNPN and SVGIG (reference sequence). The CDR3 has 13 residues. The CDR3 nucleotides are TGTGCCTGGACCAGACAGGCCAATCAGCCCCAGCATTTT. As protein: CAWTRQANQPQHF.

This CDR3 reads CASSQVSDTGELFF. DNA for the CDR3: TGCGCCAGCAGCCAAGTTAGTGACACCGGGGAGCTGTTTTTT. This chain uses TRBV4-1 with TRBJ2-2; unclear D gene. The CDR3 consists of 14 residues. With 1 base removed from V and 3 bases from J, the gap between germline ends came to 6 bases. Germline CDR1 and CDR2: MGHRA and YSYEKL.

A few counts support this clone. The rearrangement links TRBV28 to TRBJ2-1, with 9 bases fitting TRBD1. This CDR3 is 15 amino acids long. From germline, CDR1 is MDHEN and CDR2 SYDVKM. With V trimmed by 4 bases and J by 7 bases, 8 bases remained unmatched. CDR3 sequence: CASSSPGTGSNEQFF. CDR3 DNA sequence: TGTGCCAGCAGTTCACCCGGGACAGGGAGTAATGAGCAGTTCTTC.